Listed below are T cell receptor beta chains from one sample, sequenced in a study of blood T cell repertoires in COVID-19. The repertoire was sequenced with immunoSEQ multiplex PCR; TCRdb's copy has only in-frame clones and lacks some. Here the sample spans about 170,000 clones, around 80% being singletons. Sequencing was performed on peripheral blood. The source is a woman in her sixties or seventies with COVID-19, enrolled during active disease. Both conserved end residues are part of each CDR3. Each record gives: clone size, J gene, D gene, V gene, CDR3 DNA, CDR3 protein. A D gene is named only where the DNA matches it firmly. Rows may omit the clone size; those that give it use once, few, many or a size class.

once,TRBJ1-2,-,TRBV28,TGTGCCAGCAGTTTATACGGGGGTATCTATGGCTACACCTTC,CASSLYGGIYGYTF
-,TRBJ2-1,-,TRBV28,TGTGCCAGCAGCAACCCGGGAAGGAACAATGAGCAGTTCTTC,CASSNPGRNNEQFF
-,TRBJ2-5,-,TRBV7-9,TGTGCCAGCAGCTTATACCGAGGGAGGTCGGAGGAGACCCAGTACTTC,CASSLYRGRSEETQYF
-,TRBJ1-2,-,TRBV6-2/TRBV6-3,TGTGCCAGCAGTTACTCGAGTCGGGGCTATGGCTACACCTTC,CASSYSSRGYGYTF
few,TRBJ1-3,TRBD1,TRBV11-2,TGTGCCAGCAGCTGGGGACAGAACTCTGGAAACACCATATATTTT,CASSWGQNSGNTIYF
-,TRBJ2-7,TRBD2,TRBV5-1,TGCGCCAGCAGCTTGTCCGGGACTAGCGGGAGTGGGGACGAGCAGTACTTC,CASSLSGTSGSGDEQYF
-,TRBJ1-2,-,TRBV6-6,TGTGCCAGCAGTCCTCCGGGGGGGCAAGGTGGCTACACCTTC,CASSPPGGQGGYTF
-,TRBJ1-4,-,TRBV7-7,TGTGCCAGCAGCCCCGACCCTGGAGCTAATGAAAAACTGTTTTTT,CASSPDPGANEKLFF
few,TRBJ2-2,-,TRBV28,TGTGCCAGCAGGTTCGGACAGTACACCGGGGAGCTGTTTTTT,CASRFGQYTGELFF
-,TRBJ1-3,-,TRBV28,TGTGCCAGCTGCGAGGTCTCTGGAAACACCATATATTTT,CASCEVSGNTIYF
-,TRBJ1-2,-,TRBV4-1,TGCGCCAGCAGCCAAGGGCCTGGCAGGCCCACTCTGGGCTGCACCTTC,CASSQGPGRPTLGCTF
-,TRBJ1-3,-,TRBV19,TGTGCCAGTAGTATGGGTGGAGGTCCCAGCTCTGGAAACACCATATATTTT,CASSMGGGPSSGNTIYF
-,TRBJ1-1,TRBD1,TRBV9,TGTGCCAGCAGCGTATATGACAGGGCAACTGAAGCTTTCTTT,CASSVYDRATEAFF
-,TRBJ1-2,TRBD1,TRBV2,TGTGCCAGCAGTCGGGACAGGGGGAGAGGAGGCTACACCTTC,CASSRDRGRGGYTF
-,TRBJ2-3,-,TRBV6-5,TGTGCCAGCAGCAGGGCGGTTACAGATACGCAGTATTTT,CASSRAVTDTQYF
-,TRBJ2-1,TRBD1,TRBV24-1,TGTGCCACCAGTGATCCGTGGGACAGATCCTACAATGAGCAGTTCTTC,CATSDPWDRSYNEQFF
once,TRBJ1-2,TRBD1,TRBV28,TGTGCCAGCAGTTATGGCGACAGGGGTAAAGGCTACACCTTC,CASSYGDRGKGYTF
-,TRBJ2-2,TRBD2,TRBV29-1,TGCAGCGGGTCTAGCGGGCCGAACACCGGGGAGCTGTTTTTT,CSGSSGPNTGELFF
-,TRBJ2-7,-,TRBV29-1,TGCAGCGGAGGGACACCCCCCTACGAGCAGTACTTC,CSGGTPPYEQYF
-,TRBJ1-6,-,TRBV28,TGTGCCAGCAGTAATCAGGGGCAAAATTCACCCCTCCACTTT,CASSNQGQNSPLHF
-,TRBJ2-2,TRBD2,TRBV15,TGTGCCACCAGCACCGGGACTAGCGGGGGGTTGAGCGGGGAGCTGTTTTTT,CATSTGTSGGLSGELFF
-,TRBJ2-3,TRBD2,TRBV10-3,TGTGCCATCAGTGCCAGCGGGGGGGCGTCAGATACGCAGTATTTT,CAISASGGASDTQYF
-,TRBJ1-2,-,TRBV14,TGTGCCAGCAGCCAAGAACGGAATCCTCGGGATGGCTACACCTTC,CASSQERNPRDGYTF
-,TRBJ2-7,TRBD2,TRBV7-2,TGTGCCAGCAGCCCTTCTAGCGGGTTCTCCTACGAGCAGTACTTC,CASSPSSGFSYEQYF
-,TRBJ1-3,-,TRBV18,TGTGCCAGCTCACCACCGGGACTCCCAAGGGGAAACACCATATATTTT,CASSPPGLPRGNTIYF
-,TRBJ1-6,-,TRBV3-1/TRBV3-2,TGTGCCAGCAGCCAAGATCTATGGAGACCCCTCCACTTT,CASSQDLWRPLHF
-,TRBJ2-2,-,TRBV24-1,TGTGCCACCAGTGATTATGGGGCGGTCCCCGGGGAGCTGTTTTTT,CATSDYGAVPGELFF
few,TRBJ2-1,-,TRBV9,TGTGCCAGCAGCGCCCAGGGGTCCAATGAGCAGTTCTTC,CASSAQGSNEQFF
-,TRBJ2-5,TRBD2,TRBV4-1,TGCGCCAGCAGCCAATTCCACAGCGGGGGTCAAGAGACCCAGTACTTC,CASSQFHSGGQETQYF
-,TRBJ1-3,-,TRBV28,TGTGCCAGCAGCTCCCTGTCAGGGGCTGGAAACACCATATATTTT,CASSSLSGAGNTIYF
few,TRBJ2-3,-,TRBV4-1,TGCGCCAGCAGCCAAGAGGATAGCGATTCAAATACGCAGTATTTT,CASSQEDSDSNTQYF
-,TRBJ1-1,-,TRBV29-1,TGCAGCGCGCGAGAGGGAAACACTGAAGCTTTCTTT,CSAREGNTEAFF
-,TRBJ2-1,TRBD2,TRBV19,TGTGCCAGTAGTCGCGCTAGCGGGCAGTACAATGAGCAGTTCTTC,CASSRASGQYNEQFF
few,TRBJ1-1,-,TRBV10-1,TGCGCCAGCAGCCGACTAGGAGGGACTGAAGCTTTCTTT,CASSRLGGTEAFF